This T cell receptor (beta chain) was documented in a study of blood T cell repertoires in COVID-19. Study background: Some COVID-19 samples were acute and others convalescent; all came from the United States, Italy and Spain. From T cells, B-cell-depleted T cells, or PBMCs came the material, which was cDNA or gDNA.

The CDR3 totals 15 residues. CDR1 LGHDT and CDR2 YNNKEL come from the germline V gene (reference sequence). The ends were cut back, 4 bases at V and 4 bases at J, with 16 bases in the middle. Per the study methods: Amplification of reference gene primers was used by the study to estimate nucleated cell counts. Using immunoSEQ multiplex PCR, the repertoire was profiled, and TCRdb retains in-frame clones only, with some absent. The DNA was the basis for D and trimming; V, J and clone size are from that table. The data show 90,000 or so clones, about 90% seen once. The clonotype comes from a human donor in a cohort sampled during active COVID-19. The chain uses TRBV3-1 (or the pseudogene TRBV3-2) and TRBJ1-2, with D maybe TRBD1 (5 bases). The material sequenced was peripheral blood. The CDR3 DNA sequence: TGTGCCAGCAGCCCCTCCCTTGACAGCCGCTATGGCTACACCTTC. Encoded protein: CASSPSLDSRYGYTF.